This TCR beta chain was identified during a study of vaccination and CD4 T cells after COVID-19. Study-level background: Convalescent donors: six male, four female; seven Caucasian, two Asian, one multiracial, two Hispanic.

The assay that was used to sequence DNA from cultured CD4+ T cells was the Oncomine TCR Beta short-read assay. TCRdb passed the PCR reads through MiXCR, listing each CDR3 protein once. The sample has around 10,000 distinct CDR3 sequences; 60% are singletons. In germline, CDR1 is MNHEY, CDR2 SVGEGT. The CDR3 spans 15 residues. The V gene end was trimmed by 6 bases and the J gene end by 2 bases; junction bases not matched to a gene: 9. A note on this clonotype: Its antigen is currently unknown.

Treatment meaning: approximately 9-day PBMC culture with coronavirus spike peptide pools or control peptides (ViraFEST assay). ViraFEST expanded antigen-specific T cells with peptide pools, then sequenced TCRs. About 2.1 million PBMCs were grown per well alongside 8.5 to 10 IU/ml IL-2 and about 9.5 ug/ml peptide pools. J is TRBJ2-7 and V is TRBV6-2 or TRBV6-3; 8 nucleotides agree with TRBD1. The origin of this receptor is a human donor with COVID-19. The sample consisted of cultured CD4+ T cells from blood, taken after SARS-CoV-2 vaccination. The CDR3 DNA sequence: TGTGCCAGCAGAACAGGGGGAATAACTACCTACGAGCAGTACTTC. This sequence encodes CASRTGGITTYEQYF.